The 30 T cell receptor beta chains in this list originate from one sample, sequenced in a study of PD-L1 blockade in urothelial cancer. Time point here: peripheral blood 6 weeks after treatment start. This table comes from immunoSEQ multiplex PCR, and its TCRdb copy is limited to in-frame clones, with some not included. The sample lists around 21,000 clones, about four fifths occurring once. The sequences come from PBMCs, collected around atezolizumab (anti-PD-L1) treatment. These receptors were collected from a man in his forties or fifties with urothelial cancer.

The table lists this clone with a few counts. The rearrangement joins TRBV5-1 to TRBJ1-2; TRBD1 matches at 9 bases. In germline, CDR1 is SGHRS, CDR2 YFSETQ. The V segment lost 4 bases and the J segment 6 bases; nucleotides outside the gene matches: 10. The CDR3 is 15 amino acids. The chain's CDR3 is CASSQGQGGSDGYTF. The CDR3 bases are TGCGCCAGCAGCCAGGGACAGGGAGGTTCGGATGGCTACACCTTC.

The CDR3, as DNA: TGTGCCAGCAGCTCAATGACTGGGGGCTCGGATGGCTACACCTTC. Protein: CASSSMTGGSDGYTF. The chain links TRBV7-3 to TRBJ1-2, with D possibly matching TRBD1 (6 bases). Per the germline V gene, CDR1 is SGHTA and CDR2 is FQGTGA. Trimming cost V 4 bases and J 6 bases, with 18 bases left between them. This CDR3 is built from 15 residues.

The J gene is TRBJ1-5, the V gene TRBV27; D gene ambiguous. The CDR3 has 15 amino acids. V was cut by 6 bases and J by 0 bases, with 12 bases left in between. The germline CDR1 and CDR2 sequences are MNHEY and SMNVEV (reference sequence). In DNA form, the CDR3 reads TGTGCCAGCAGCCGTGTGGGAGGTAGCAATCAGCCCCAGCATTTT. Its translation: CASSRVGGSNQPQHF.

The gene calls are TRBV11-2 and TRBJ2-7; 12 bases align to TRBD2. Germline CDR1 and CDR2: SGHAT and FQNNGV. The CDR3 contains 15 residues. V was pared by 3 bases and J by 5 bases, with 5 bases of the junction left unmatched. This chain's CDR3 is CASSLGLAGPHEQYV. The CDR3 DNA sequence: TGTGCCAGCAGCTTGGGACTAGCGGGTCCCCACGAGCAGTACGTC.

The chain uses TRBV28 and TRBJ2-1; possibly TRBD1 for D (6 bases). Germline assignment: CDR1 MDHEN and CDR2 SYDVKM. The CDR3 totals 13 residues. Trimming removed 7 bases from V and 4 bases from J, with 11 bases in between. CDR3 sequence: CASIGQIYNEQFF. The DNA for the CDR3 is TGTGCCAGCATTGGACAGATTTACAATGAGCAGTTCTTC.

The chain joins TRBV4-2 to TRBJ2-3, with D tentatively TRBD2 (7 bases). The V gene lost 0 bases and the J gene lost 5 bases, with 15 bases spanning the gap. The germline V gene encodes CDR1 LGHNA and CDR2 YNFKEQ. The CDR3 loop spans 16 amino acids. The CDR3 sequence: CASSQEGGRVGDTQYF. Written as DNA, the CDR3 is TGTGCCAGCAGCCAAGAAGGGGGGAGGGTCGGAGATACGCAGTATTTT.

This sequence joins TRBV9 and TRBJ2-1; TRBD2 might be the D (6 bases). In germline, CDR1 is SGDLS, CDR2 YYNGEE. The CDR3 has 16 amino acids. Between the trimmed V and J ends, which lost 0 bases and 8 bases, there was a span of 18 bases. The DNA of the CDR3 is TGTGCCAGCAGCGTAGTGCTCCATGGGACTGTGGATGAGCAGTTCTTC. This translates into CASSVVLHGTVDEQFF.

The rearrangement uses TRBV7-8 and TRBJ1-2; D gene ambiguous. The CDR3 covers 15 residues. V lost 6 bases, J lost 7 bases, and 21 bases lay in between. CDR1 and CDR2 (germline): SGHVS, FQNEAQ. DNA for the CDR3: TGTGCCAGCAGTGCTGGCCGGGAGGTAGTGCGTGGCTACACCTTC. This translates into CASSAGREVVRGYTF.

This clone occurred a few times. The chain uses TRBV11-2 and TRBJ1-1; D possibly corresponds to TRBD1 (5 bases). The CDR3 has 13 amino acids. V was trimmed by 5 bases and J by 5 bases, leaving 12 bases between them. Germline lookup yields CDR1 SGHAT and CDR2 FQNNGV. CDR3 sequence reads: CASSQGRETEAFF. The CDR3 DNA sequence: TGTGCCAGCAGCCAGGGCAGGGAAACTGAAGCTTTCTTT.

This chain connects TRBV11-2 to TRBJ2-5, with 10 bases fitting TRBD2. Germline assignment: CDR1 SGHAT and CDR2 FQNNGV. This CDR3 has 18 residues. The trim removed 0 bases at V and 5 bases at J, leaving 12 bases unmatched. The CDR3 loop reads CASSLDLVPSGSRETQYF. The CDR3 nucleotides are TGTGCCAGCAGCTTAGATCTGGTGCCTAGCGGGAGCCGGGAGACCCAGTACTTC.

CDR3 in amino acids: CASSPPLYNEQFF. As DNA, the CDR3 is TGTGCCAGCTCACCGCCACTATACAATGAGCAGTTCTTC. The V and J genes are TRBV18 and TRBJ2-1, with D uncertain. Per the germline V gene, CDR1 is KGHSH and CDR2 is LQKENI. The CDR3 has 13 residues. Trimming removed 3 bases from V and 4 bases from J, with 7 bases in between.

This chain uses TRBV4-2 with TRBJ1-1; 7 bases fit TRBD1. The germline V gene has CDR1 LGHNA and CDR2 YNFKEQ. V dropped 0 bases and J dropped 9; count of bases not matched to a gene: 7. This CDR3 is 14 amino acids long. CDR3 nucleotide sequence: TGTGCCAGCAGCCAAGAAGGGGGCGGGATTAAAGCTTTCTTT. It encodes CASSQEGGGIKAFF.

The gene calls are TRBV11-2 and TRBJ1-2; 9 bases map to TRBD1. This CDR3 has 16 residues. V shed 3 bases, J shed 2 bases, and the junction held 7 bases outside the gene matches. The germline V gene encodes CDR1 SGHAT and CDR2 FQNNGV. The CDR3 is CASSFPPGTGNYGYTF. CDR3 DNA sequence: TGTGCCAGCAGCTTCCCTCCCGGGACAGGGAACTATGGCTACACCTTC. The whole variable domain, remainder taken from reference TRBV11-2 and TRBJ1-2, is EAGVAQSPRYKIIEKRQSVAFWCNPISGHATLYWYQQILGQGPKLLIQFQNNGVVDDSQLPKDRFSAERLKGVDSTLKIQPAKLEDSAVYLCASSFPPGTGNYGYTFGSGTRLTVV.

The chain has TRBV5-1 and TRBJ2-1; 11 bases match TRBD2. The CDR3 sequence is 16 residues long. Germline trimming cut 0 bases from V and 3 bases from J; bases unmatched to any gene: 2. Germline V gives CDR1 SGHRS, CDR2 YFSETQ. The CDR3 loop reads CASSLVAGGGYNEQFF. The DNA of the CDR3 is TGCGCCAGCAGCTTGGTAGCGGGAGGGGGCTACAATGAGCAGTTCTTC.

This clone came up a few times. V gene TRBV19 combines with J gene TRBJ1-2, with D possibly TRBD1 on 5 matching bases. The CDR3 has 14 amino acids. Germline V gene data show CDR1 as LNHDA and CDR2 as SQIVND (reference sequence). Trimming removed 3 bases at V and 8 bases at J, with 16 bases between. CDR3: CASSIVYGAVGYTF. In DNA, the CDR3 is TGTGCCAGTAGTATTGTTTATGGGGCCGTGGGCTACACCTTC.

The V and J genes are TRBV18 and TRBJ1-4; D uncertain. V shed 2 bases and J shed 7 bases, with 8 bases lying between them. The CDR3 runs 13 residues. The germline CDR1 and CDR2 sequences are KGHSH and LQKENI. Here the CDR3 DNA reads TGTGCCAGCTCACCAGGGCTCGGTGAAAAACTGTTTTTT. This codes for CASSPGLGEKLFF.

This clone was picked up a small number of times. This chain's CDR3 is CASSQTGWNTEAFF. The CDR3 DNA reads TGTGCCAGCAGCCAAACAGGGTGGAACACTGAAGCTTTCTTT. V gene TRBV4-2 combines with J gene TRBJ1-1; a possible D gene is TRBD1 (6 bases). The germline V gene has CDR1 LGHNA and CDR2 YNFKEQ. The CDR3 sequence is 14 residues long. V lost 2 bases and J lost 1, with 8 bases in between.

The chain couples TRBV5-1 to TRBJ1-1; D ambiguous. Germline CDR1 reads SGHRS; CDR2 reads YFSETQ. CDR3 length: 13 amino acids. With 1 base removed from V and 1 base from J, the gap between germline ends came to 5 bases. The DNA of the CDR3 is TGCGCCAGCAGCTTGTCCTGGAACACTGAAGCTTTCTTT. Protein product: CASSLSWNTEAFF.

This clone was seen once. The chain employs TRBV25-1 and TRBJ2-1, with 7 nucleotides matching TRBD1. The trim removed 5 bases at V and 1 base at J, leaving 8 bases unmatched. Germline V gives CDR1 MGHDK, CDR2 SYGVNS. This CDR3 is built from 16 residues. The CDR3 region is CASSPTTGASYNEQFF. The CDR3 DNA sequence: TGTGCCAGCAGTCCGACCACAGGGGCGTCCTACAATGAGCAGTTCTTC.

The rearrangement links TRBV6-1 to TRBJ1-1; unclear D gene. Looked up from germline, CDR1 is MNHNS and CDR2 is SASEGT. The V gene lost 5 bases and the J gene lost 1 base, with 11 bases spanning the gap. The CDR3 covers 14 residues. CDR3 amino acids: CASSLQSPNTEAFF. The DNA for the CDR3 is TGTGCCAGCAGTCTACAGAGCCCGAACACTGAAGCTTTCTTT.

The chain joins TRBV2 to TRBJ1-2; D may be TRBD1 (5 bases). V lost 1 base and J lost 4, with 13 bases in between. The germline V gene has CDR1 SNHLY and CDR2 FYNNEI. The CDR3 covers 15 residues. DNA of the CDR3: TGTGCCAGCAGTGAAGGACTAGACAGCTTCTATGGCTACACCTTC. Translating gives CASSEGLDSFYGYTF.

The table lists this clone with a count of one. One end of the junction varies from germline; a read error may be responsible. The sample contains more than one DNA sequence encoding this CDR3. The chain combines TRBV4-2 with TRBJ1-3, with D possibly being TRBD1 (6 bases). This CDR3 is 16 amino acids long. Germline V gene data show CDR1 as LGHNA and CDR2 as YNFKEQ. CDR3 DNA sequence: TGTGCTAGCAGTTTGACCGGGACAAATTCTGGAAACACCATATATTTT. Protein sequence: CASSLTGTNSGNTIYF.

The V and J genes are TRBV19 and TRBJ2-2; 7 bases agree with TRBD2. With V trimmed by 9 bases and J by 4 bases, 11 bases remained unmatched. This CDR3 is 15 amino acids long. The V gene's germline CDR1 is LNHDA and CDR2 SQIVND (reference sequence). The DNA for the CDR3 is TGTGCCAGCGGGGGGAGGGGAGGCGCCACCGGGGAGCTGTTTTTT. Translation gives CASGGRGGATGELFF.

This clone was detected only a few times. The chain has TRBV27 and TRBJ1-5; D is possibly TRBD1 (5 bases). CDR1 is MNHEY and CDR2 is SMNVEV in the germline V gene (reference sequence). V lost 2 bases and J 5 bases, leaving 10 bases between the germline ends. The CDR3 length is 14 residues. The CDR3 sequence: CASSLKQVHQPQHF. The CDR3 DNA reads as TGTGCCAGCAGTTTAAAACAGGTACATCAGCCCCAGCATTTT.

By proportion, this clone is medium-sized. This chain uses TRBV19 with TRBJ2-5, with TRBD2 matching over 11 bases. Germline CDR1 and CDR2: LNHDA and SQIVND (reference sequence). The CDR3 covers 15 residues. Losses at the gene ends were 4 bases for V and 5 bases for J; bases not matched to a gene: 6. The CDR3 DNA reads as TGTGCCAGTAGTACCCGGACTAGCGGGTGGGAGACCCAGTACTTC. Amino acids: CASSTRTSGWETQYF.

The V call is TRBV7-2, the J call TRBJ1-1, with TRBD1 as a possible D gene (5 bases). Germline V lookup: CDR1 SGHTA, CDR2 FQGNSA. Trimming shortened V by 1 base and J by 0 bases, and 9 bases separated the two germline ends. The CDR3 is made up of 15 amino acids. The CDR3 region is CASSLVAGMNTEAFF. In DNA form, the CDR3 reads TGTGCCAGCAGCTTAGTAGCAGGGATGAACACTGAAGCTTTCTTT.

The CDR3 DNA follows: TGTGCCAGCAGCGTAGGTGCGGCCAGATACACTGAAGCTTTCTTT. This sequence encodes CASSVGAARYTEAFF. This rearrangement joins TRBV9 to TRBJ1-1, with D uncertain. The length of the CDR3 is 15 residues. Germline V gives CDR1 SGDLS, CDR2 YYNGEE. Trimming removed 0 bases from V and 3 bases from J, with 12 bases in between.

The chain combines TRBV6-1 with TRBJ2-7; 8 bases agree with TRBD2. The CDR3 has 15 amino acids. V trimming: 2 bases; J trimming: 0 bases; junction bases outside the gene matches: 3. From germline, CDR1 is MNHNS and CDR2 SASEGT. The CDR3 nucleotides read TGTGCCAGCAGTGAACGGCTAGCGGGCTCCTACGAGCAGTACTTC. Its translation is CASSERLAGSYEQYF.

The chain links TRBV5-4 to TRBJ1-3; 8 positions match TRBD1. The junction had 9 bases not matched to a gene; V was cut back by 4 bases and J by 0 bases. Germline V gene data show CDR1 as SGHNT and CDR2 as YYREEE (reference sequence). The CDR3 has 17 amino acids. CDR3 protein: CASSKGQGGYSGNTIYF. In DNA, the CDR3 is TGTGCCAGCAGCAAAGGACAGGGCGGCTACTCTGGAAACACCATATATTTT. The full variable domain, with the rest looked up from reference TRBV5-4 and TRBJ1-3, is ETGVTQSPTHLIKTRGQQVTLRCSSQSGHNTVSWYQQALGQGPQFIFQYYREEENGRGNFPPRFSGLQFPNYSSELNVNALELDDSALYLCASSKGQGGYSGNTIYFGEGSWLTVV.

This clone was seen a single time. The rearrangement uses TRBV5-8 and TRBJ2-1; the D gene is possibly TRBD1 (5 bases). Trimming removed 0 bases from V and 8 bases from J, with 9 bases in between. Germline CDR1 SGHTS, CDR2 YDEGEE. The CDR3 has 13 amino acids. The CDR3 DNA reads TGTGCCAGCAGCTTGGGGCAGGGCTATGAGCAGTTCTTC. It is translated as CASSLGQGYEQFF.